The clone carrying this T cell receptor (beta chain) was found many times. The antigen is unknown. This sample is drawn from a study of response to subunit inactivated influenza vaccine. Study findings and constraints: The authors suggested that every seasonal influenza vaccination recruits few new T cells.

TCRdb re-derived calls from the RT-PCR reads in MiXCR, one entry per CDR3 protein. The table has approximately 700,000 distinct CDR3 sequences, around 13% seen once. The CDR3 spans 15 residues. V shed 1 base, J shed 0 bases, and the junction held 1 base outside the gene matches. This chain connects TRBV12-3 or TRBV12-4 to TRBJ2-7; 9 bases are shared with TRBD2. Sequenced material: PBMCs from blood, taken 14 days before vaccination. This TCR derives from a man over 45 who received an inactivated influenza vaccine. The CDR3 DNA reads as TGTGCCAGCAGTTTAGGCGGGAGGGCCTCCTACGAGCAGTACTTC. Translation: CASSLGGRASYEQYF.